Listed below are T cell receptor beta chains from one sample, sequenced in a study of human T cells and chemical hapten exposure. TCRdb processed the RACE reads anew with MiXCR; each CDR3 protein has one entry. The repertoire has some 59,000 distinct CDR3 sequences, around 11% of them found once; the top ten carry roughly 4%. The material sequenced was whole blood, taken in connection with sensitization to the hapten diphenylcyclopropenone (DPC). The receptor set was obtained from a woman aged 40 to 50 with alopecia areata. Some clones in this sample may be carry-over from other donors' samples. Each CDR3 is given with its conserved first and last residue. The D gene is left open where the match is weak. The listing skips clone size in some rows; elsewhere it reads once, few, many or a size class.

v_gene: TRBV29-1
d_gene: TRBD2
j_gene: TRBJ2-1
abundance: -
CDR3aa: CSVDSSGLYNEQFF
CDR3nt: TGCAGCGTTGATTCTAGCGGCCTCTACAATGAGCAGTTCTTC

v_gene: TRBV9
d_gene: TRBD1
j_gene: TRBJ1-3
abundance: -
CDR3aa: CASSPGEGQGSGNTIYF
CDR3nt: TGTGCCAGCAGCCCAGGGGAGGGACAGGGCTCTGGAAACACCATATATTTT

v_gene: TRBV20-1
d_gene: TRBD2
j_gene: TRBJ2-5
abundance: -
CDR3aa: CSAREGTTREETQYF
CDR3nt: TGCAGTGCTAGAGAAGGGACTACACGGGAGGAGACCCAGTACTTC

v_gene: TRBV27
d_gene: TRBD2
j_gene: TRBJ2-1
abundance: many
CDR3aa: CASSSGLAVWDEQFF
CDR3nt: TGTGCCAGCAGTTCGGGACTAGCGGTTTGGGATGAGCAGTTCTTC

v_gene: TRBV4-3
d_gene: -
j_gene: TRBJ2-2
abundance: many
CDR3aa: CASSQDGAGNGELFF
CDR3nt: TGCGCCAGCAGCCAAGATGGAGCCGGAAACGGGGAGCTGTTTTTT

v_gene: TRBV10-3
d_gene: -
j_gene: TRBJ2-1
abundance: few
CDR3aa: CAIRAVQDSFNEQFF
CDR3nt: TGTGCCATCAGGGCTGTCCAGGACAGCTTTAATGAGCAGTTCTTC

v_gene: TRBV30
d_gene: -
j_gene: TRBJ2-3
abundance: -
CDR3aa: CAWVRMSGADTQYF
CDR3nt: TGTGCCTGGGTAAGGATGTCGGGAGCAGATACGCAGTATTTT

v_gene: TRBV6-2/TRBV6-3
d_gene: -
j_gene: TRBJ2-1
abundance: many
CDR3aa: CASSYYVGAHNEQFF
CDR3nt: TGTGCCAGCAGTTACTACGTGGGGGCTCACAATGAGCAGTTCTTC

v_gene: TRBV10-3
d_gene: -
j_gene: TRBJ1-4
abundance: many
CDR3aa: CAISESAGTNEKLFF
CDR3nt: TGTGCCATCAGTGAGTCGGCGGGAACTAATGAAAAACTGTTTTTT

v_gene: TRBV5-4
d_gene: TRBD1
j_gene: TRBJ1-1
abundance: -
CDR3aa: CASSLEQGAAEAFF
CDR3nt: TGTGCCAGCAGCTTGGAACAGGGGGCAGCTGAAGCTTTCTTT

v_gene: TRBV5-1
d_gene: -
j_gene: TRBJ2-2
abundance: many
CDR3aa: CASRPRERSTGELFF
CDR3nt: TGCGCCAGCCGCCCCCGGGAGAGAAGCACCGGGGAGCTGTTTTTT

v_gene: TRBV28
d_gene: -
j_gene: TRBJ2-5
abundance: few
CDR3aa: CASSSTWGNQETQYF
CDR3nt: TGTGCCAGCAGTTCGACCTGGGGCAACCAAGAGACCCAGTACTTC

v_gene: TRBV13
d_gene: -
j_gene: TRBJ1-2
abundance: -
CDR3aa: CASTVPWDYGYTF
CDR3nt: TGTGCCAGCACCGTCCCCTGGGACTATGGCTACACCTTC

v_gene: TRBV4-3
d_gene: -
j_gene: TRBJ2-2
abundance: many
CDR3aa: CASSQEASGGGELFF
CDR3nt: TGCGCCAGCAGCCAAGAAGCAAGCGGTGGCGGGGAGCTGTTTTTT

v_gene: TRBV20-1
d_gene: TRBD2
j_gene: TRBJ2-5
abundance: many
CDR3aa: CSATSGGKSSQETQYF
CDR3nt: TGCAGTGCTACTAGCGGGGGGAAATCCTCTCAAGAGACCCAGTACTTC

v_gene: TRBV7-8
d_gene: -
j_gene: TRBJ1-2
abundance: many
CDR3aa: CASSLGGAGGYTF
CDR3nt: TGTGCCAGCAGCTTAGGCGGGGCTGGAGGCTACACCTTC

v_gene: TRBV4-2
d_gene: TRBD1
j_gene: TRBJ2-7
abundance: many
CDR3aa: CASSRDPGTGGSYEQYF
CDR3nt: TGTGCCAGCAGCCGAGATCCCGGGACAGGGGGCTCCTACGAGCAGTACTTC

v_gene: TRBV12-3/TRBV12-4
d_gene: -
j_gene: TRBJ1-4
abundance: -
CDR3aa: CASTLLEGVKLFF
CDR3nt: TGTGCCAGCACCCTCCTAGAAGGAGTAAAACTGTTTTTT

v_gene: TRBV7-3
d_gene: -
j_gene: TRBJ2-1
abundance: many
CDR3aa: CASSLGPLDEQFF
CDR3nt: TGTGCCAGCAGCTTGGGACCTCTAGATGAGCAGTTCTTC

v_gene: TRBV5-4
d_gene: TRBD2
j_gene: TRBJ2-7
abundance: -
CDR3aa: CASSLEAGLAGGREQYF
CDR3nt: TGTGCCAGCAGCTTGGAAGCTGGACTAGCGGGAGGGCGCGAGCAGTACTTC

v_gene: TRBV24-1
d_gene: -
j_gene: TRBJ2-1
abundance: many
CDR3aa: CATSDGAVPYNEQFF
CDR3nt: TGTGCCACCAGTGATGGGGCAGTCCCCTACAATGAGCAGTTCTTC

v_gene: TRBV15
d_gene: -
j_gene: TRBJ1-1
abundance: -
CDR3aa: CATSRGGANTEAFF
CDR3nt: TGTGCCACCAGCAGAGGGGGGGCGAACACTGAAGCTTTCTTT

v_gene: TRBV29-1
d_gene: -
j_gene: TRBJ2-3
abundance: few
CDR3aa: CSSRNSGPDTQYF
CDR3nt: TGCAGCTCCCGTAATTCGGGTCCAGATACGCAGTATTTT

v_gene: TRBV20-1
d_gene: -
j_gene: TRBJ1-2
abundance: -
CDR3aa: CSAREYSSNYGYTF
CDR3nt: TGCAGTGCTAGAGAGTACAGTTCTAACTATGGCTACACCTTC

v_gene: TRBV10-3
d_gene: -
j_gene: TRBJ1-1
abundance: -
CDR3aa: CAISESVEPDTEAFF
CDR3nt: TGTGCCATCAGTGAGTCAGTGGAGCCGGACACTGAAGCTTTCTTT

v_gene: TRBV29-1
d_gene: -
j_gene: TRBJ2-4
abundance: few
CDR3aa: CSVEGVTTKNIQYF
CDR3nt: TGCAGCGTTGAAGGGGTTACGACTAAAAACATTCAGTACTTC

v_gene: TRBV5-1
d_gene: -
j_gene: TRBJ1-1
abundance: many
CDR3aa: CASSATLNLRTEAFF
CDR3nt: TGCGCCAGCAGCGCAACCTTAAATCTGAGGACTGAAGCTTTCTTT

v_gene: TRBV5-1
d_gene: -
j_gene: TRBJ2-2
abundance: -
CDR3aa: CASSPERGTGELFF
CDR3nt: TGCGCCAGCAGCCCGGAGAGGGGAACCGGGGAGCTGTTTTTT

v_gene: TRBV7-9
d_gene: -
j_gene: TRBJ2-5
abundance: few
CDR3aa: CASSGASGRIEETQYF
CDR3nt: TGTGCCAGCAGCGGGGCCTCGGGGCGAATTGAAGAGACCCAGTACTTC

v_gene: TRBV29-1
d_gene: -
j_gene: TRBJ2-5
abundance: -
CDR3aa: CSVGGRRETQYF
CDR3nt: TGCAGCGTTGGGGGCCGACGAGAGACCCAGTACTTC

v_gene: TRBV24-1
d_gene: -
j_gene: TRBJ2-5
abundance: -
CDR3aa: CATPTGQETQYF
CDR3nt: TGTGCCACCCCAACAGGGCAAGAGACCCAGTACTTC

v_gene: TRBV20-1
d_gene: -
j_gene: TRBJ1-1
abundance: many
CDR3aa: CSAPKNRLTEAFF
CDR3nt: TGCAGTGCTCCAAAGAACCGATTGACTGAAGCTTTCTTT